One and the same sample provided the 20 T cell receptor beta chains below, sequenced in a study of Ad26.COV2.S vaccination and SARS-CoV-2 variants. Method: immunoSEQ multiplex PCR; TCRdb's copy keeps in-frame clones and lacks some. The sample has 200,000 to 250,000 clones; roughly 90% are singletons. Indicated treatment: 15 to 20 received Ad26.COV2.S at low or high dose, single or two shots; five or six received placebo; per-sample allocation not given. Sampling happened 63 days after the first vaccine or placebo injection. The source material was peripheral blood, sampled in a trial of Ad26.COV2.S vaccine versus placebo. The receptors derive from a person between 18 and 65 years old who received the Ad26.COV2.S COVID-19 vaccine or a placebo.

This clone appeared once. The chain joins TRBV6-5 to TRBJ1-2; a possible D gene is TRBD1 (5 bases). The CDR3 consists of 16 residues. CDR1 MNHEY and CDR2 SVGAGI come from the germline V gene. Trimming removed 4 bases from V and 7 bases from J, with 22 bases in between. The CDR3 DNA follows: TGTGCCAGCAGTTCCGACCGACTCGGGGGAATCAGTGGCTACACCTTC. Protein: CASSSDRLGGISGYTF.

This sequence joins TRBV29-1 and TRBJ1-1; D uncertain. CDR1 SQVTM and CDR2 ANQGSEA come from the germline V gene. The CDR3 is 13 amino acids. V lost 3 bases to trimming and J lost 10 bases, with 18 bases between them. The CDR3 sequence: CSVEKDDQVGAFF. CDR3 bases: TGCAGCGTTGAGAAGGACGACCAAGTGGGAGCTTTCTTT.

The gene calls are TRBV4-3 and TRBJ1-6, with TRBD1 as a possible D gene (6 bases). Trimming cost V 0 bases and J 1 base, with 13 bases left between them. The CDR3 has 18 amino acids. Per the germline V gene, CDR1 is LGHNA and CDR2 is YSLEER. CDR3 in DNA: TGCGCCAGCAGCCAAGATCCGGACAGTACATCCTATAATTCACCCCTCCACTTT. It yields the protein CASSQDPDSTSYNSPLHF.

This clone was counted a single time. CDR3 sequence: CASSLTLLAGGPVTGELFF. For the CDR3, the DNA is TGCGCCAGCAGCCTGACTTTGCTAGCGGGGGGGCCCGTCACCGGGGAGCTGTTTTTT. The rearrangement uses TRBV4-1 and TRBJ2-2; 12 bases are a match to TRBD2. V shed 4 bases and J 4 bases; nucleotides not matched to a gene: 13. There are 19 residues in the CDR3. The germline V gene encodes CDR1 MGHRA and CDR2 YSYEKL.

This rearrangement joins TRBV7-8 to TRBJ2-7, with TRBD2 identical over 10 bases. Unmatched junction bases numbered 7, after V lost 5 bases and J lost 0 bases. Germline V lookup: CDR1 SGHVS, CDR2 FQNEAQ. The CDR3 sequence is 16 residues long. CDR3 residues: CASSPQLAGLSYEQYF. Here the CDR3 DNA reads TGTGCCAGCAGCCCGCAACTAGCGGGGCTCTCCTACGAGCAGTACTTC.

Worth noting for this clone: Other DNA sequences in the same sample also yield this CDR3. CDR3 sequence (DNA): TGTGCCAGCAGTTCCCCGGGGGGTAACTATGGCTACACCTTC. Translating gives CASSSPGGNYGYTF. The chain carries TRBV28 and TRBJ1-2; maybe TRBD1 (5 bases). Trimming shortened V by 4 bases and J by 1 base, and 10 bases separated the two germline ends. Germline-derived CDR1 and CDR2 are MDHEN and SYDVKM. The CDR3 runs to 14 residues.

The chain couples TRBV7-2 to TRBJ1-1; TRBD1 might be the D (6 bases). The CDR3 has 14 amino acids. The germline V gene has CDR1 SGHTA and CDR2 FQGNSA. Deletions cut 5 bases from V and 4 bases from J, with 14 bases between. In DNA form, the CDR3 reads TGTGCCAGCAGCGTACAGGGCGGCAGCACTGAAGCTTTCTTT. It codes for CASSVQGGSTEAFF.

The chain links TRBV18 to TRBJ2-7; 7 bases agree with TRBD1. CDR3 length: 16 amino acids. Germline V gene data show CDR1 as KGHSH and CDR2 as LQKENI. After removal of 3 bases from V and 0 bases from J, the junction contained 8 bases not matched to a gene. CDR3 DNA: TGTGCCAGCTCACCGCTTGACAGGGCCAGCTCCTACGAGCAGTACTTC. Translation gives CASSPLDRASSYEQYF.

The chain recombines TRBV5-5 with TRBJ2-1; 10 bases align to TRBD2. Germline values: CDR1 SGHKS, CDR2 YYEKEE (reference sequence). The V and J ends lost 3 bases and 4 bases, in that order; junction bases with no gene match: 4. The CDR3 length is 15 residues. This chain's CDR3 is CASSSVAGGYNEQFF. CDR3 DNA sequence: TGTGCCAGCAGCTCGGTAGCGGGGGGATACAATGAGCAGTTCTTC.

The chain has TRBV30 and TRBJ1-5; D is ambiguous. V was shortened by 1 base and J by 2 bases, with 6 bases between the two germline ends. Germline V gene lookup returns CDR1 GTSNPN and CDR2 SVGIG (reference sequence). The CDR3 contains 13 residues. The CDR3 spells CAWSGLGNQPQHF. In nucleotides, the CDR3 is TGTGCCTGGAGTGGTCTTGGCAATCAGCCCCAGCATTTT.

Only one count was recorded for this clone. The chain carries TRBV2 and TRBJ1-5; possible D gene TRBD1, 6 bases. The CDR3 is 14 amino acids. The V end was cut by 5 bases, the J end by 2 bases, with 10 bases between. Looked up from germline, CDR1 is SNHLY and CDR2 is FYNNEI. DNA for the CDR3: TGTGCCAGCAGTCCGACAGGACGCAATCAGCCCCAGCATTTT. Protein sequence: CASSPTGRNQPQHF.

The chain uses TRBV25-1 and TRBJ2-5; 7 bases fit TRBD1. Unmatched junction bases numbered 9, after V lost 3 bases and J lost 5 bases. The germline V gene encodes CDR1 MGHDK and CDR2 SYGVNS. This CDR3 has 15 residues. CDR3 DNA: TGTGCCAGCAGTGACGGCAGGGGGACCGGGGAGACCCAGTACTTC. Protein: CASSDGRGTGETQYF.

The chain carries TRBV7-6 and TRBJ1-4; no clear D gene. This CDR3 spans 18 amino acids. Deletions cut 1 base from V and 10 bases from J, with 25 bases between. CDR1 and CDR2 (germline): SGHVS, FNYEAQ. The CDR3 protein is CASSLVSPSSPGSVKLFF. The CDR3, as DNA: TGTGCCAGCAGCTTAGTCTCCCCCTCCAGCCCCGGTAGTGTAAAACTGTTTTTT.

This rearrangement joins TRBV9 to TRBJ1-4; 8 bases are shared with TRBD1. Losses at the gene ends were 3 bases for V and 8 bases for J; bases not matched to a gene: 9. This CDR3 comprises 15 residues. Germline-derived CDR1 and CDR2 are SGDLS and YYNGEE. The CDR3 DNA follows: TGTGCCAGCAGCGCGGGGGACAGGCCTGCGGAAAAACTGTTTTTT. Protein: CASSAGDRPAEKLFF.

The genes are TRBV19 and TRBJ1-1; D might be TRBD1 (6 bases). The CDR3 totals 13 residues. V was cut by 1 base and J by 5 bases, with 8 bases left in between. CDR1 LNHDA and CDR2 SQIVND come from the germline V gene (reference sequence). The CDR3 protein is CASSIGRGTEAFF. In DNA, the CDR3 is TGTGCCAGTAGTATAGGGAGGGGGACTGAAGCTTTCTTT.

The chain carries TRBV28 and TRBJ1-2; 7 nucleotides match TRBD1. V dropped 3 bases and J dropped 6; count of bases not matched to a gene: 16. CDR3 length: 17 amino acids. The germline V gene encodes CDR1 MDHEN and CDR2 SYDVKM. The CDR3 DNA reads TGTGCCAGCAGTTTCGAGGGGGCCGGGCGCAGGGCTCATGGCTACACCTTC. This gives the protein CASSFEGAGRRAHGYTF.

This chain joins TRBV14 and TRBJ1-1, with unresolved D. Trimming took off 3 bases at V and 4 bases at J, with 15 bases between the two ends. Germline V lookup: CDR1 SGHDN, CDR2 FVKESK. The CDR3 is made up of 15 amino acids. Here the CDR3 reads CASSQAPAGSTEAFF. The CDR3 DNA follows: TGTGCCAGCAGCCAGGCGCCCGCAGGAAGCACTGAAGCTTTCTTT.

V and J are TRBV4-2 and TRBJ2-1, with TRBD2 matching over 12 bases. Trimming at V came to 0 bases and at J to 8 bases, leaving 2 bases not matched to a gene. Looked up from germline, CDR1 is LGHNA and CDR2 is YNFKEQ. The CDR3 runs to 15 residues. CDR3 region: CASSQDLAGGDEQFF. In nucleotides, the CDR3 is TGTGCCAGCAGCCAAGATCTAGCGGGAGGGGATGAGCAGTTCTTC.

The chain links TRBV3-1 (or the pseudogene TRBV3-2) to TRBJ2-1; D call uncertain. Trimming left V 0 bases short and J 4 bases short, with 13 bases between. Germline assignment: CDR1 LGHDT and CDR2 YNNKEL (reference sequence). This CDR3 is built from 16 residues. The CDR3 sequence is CASSQDLLHQYNEQFF. DNA of the CDR3: TGTGCCAGCAGCCAAGATCTACTGCACCAATACAATGAGCAGTTCTTC.

The table lists this clone with a count of one. The chain is built from TRBV5-1 and TRBJ2-1, with TRBD2 matching 12 bases. The germline CDR1 and CDR2 sequences are SGHRS and YFSETQ. The CDR3 totals 17 residues. Trimming at V came to 4 bases and at J to 3 bases, leaving 8 bases not matched to a gene. CDR3 sequence: CASSSRLAGDRYNEQFF. The CDR3 nucleotides are TGCGCCAGCAGCAGCCGACTAGCGGGGGACCGCTACAATGAGCAGTTCTTC.